This T cell receptor (beta chain) appears in the sequencing data of a study of T cell responses to AZD1222 COVID-19 vaccine (dated by TCRdb to about 2021). Background for the entire study: AZD1222 recipients given second doses at about 4 weeks or at about 12 weeks were pooled, since spike-specific TCR depth and breadth were not found to differ between the two schedules. A total of about 230 trial participants underwent TCR sequencing, of whom roughly 210 received two doses of AZD1222 and some 25 received two doses of the MenACWY control vaccine. Trial participants were enrolled by age into subgroups of 18-55, 56-69 and 70-plus years, and 148, 28 and 57 TCR-sequenced participants, respectively, were included in these subgroups. Here is what the overall study found, with its caveats: Reportedly, close to half of the unique spike-specific TCRs recognized epitopes lying outside the regions that are mutated in the B.1.351 and B.1.1.7 variants. The whole spike protein was spanned by vaccine-associated CD4 TCRs, and dominant responses were seen in regions 160-218 and 743-854. Because no day 14 peak-response samples were available, the repertoires could be characterized only after the peak T cell response. Most participants were white British and females outnumbered males, and the authors suggested that clonal diversity may have been underestimated. Conclusions about previously exposed vaccinees are limited, since just 6 or 7 AZD1222 recipients were seropositive for SARS-CoV-2 at baseline. After two AZD1222 doses, both the breadth and the depth of spike-specific TCRs were significantly higher than at day 0 and than in MenACWY recipients. In the small 56-69-year group, the increase in depth fell short of significance, most likely because of low power.

Notes on this clone: This clone's antigen is unknown. It has no much larger one-base neighbor in the sample; base qualities were not kept.

Explained via the paper, the time point label denotes: baseline before first vaccination. Vaccinee samples came from UK trials COV001 and COV002, including a single-blind randomized controlled phase 2/3 trial of AZD1222 (ChAdOx1 nCoV-19) in healthy adults. Trial participant PBMC samples were collected at day 0 and day 28 after the second dose for TCRbeta chain sequencing. The CDR3 regions of human TCRbeta chains were analyzed by immunosequencing. The authors' pipeline ran thus. TCRs in the repertoires were matched against a reference library of SARS-CoV-2-specific TCRs that had been generated with the MIRA antigen-specificity platform. Breadth was defined as the fraction of unique TCRs that were SARS-CoV-2-associated, and depth was defined as the fraction of total T cells that were SARS-CoV-2-associated. Using the MIRA data, each spike-specific TCR was assigned both to the spike region to which the TCR was reactive and to a CD4 or CD8 class. Log10-transformed breadth and depth values were compared by one-way ANOVA with Sidak's multiple comparisons tests. TCRdb holds this immuneACCESS table with in-frame rearrangements only. Some clones are missing; in checked studies, unresolved V genes explain under half, and the rest has no known cause. Clonal size and the V and J genes are those of that table, whereas D and trimming came from the DNA. The sample includes about 160,000 clones, with 80% to 90% observed a single time. The biggest ten clones account for approximately 7.2% of the sample.

Including the terminal cysteine and phenylalanine, the CDR3 comprises 13 residues. Only the CDR3 part of the read is kept: 39 bases, read in frame from the first base. V lost 3 bases and J lost 6 bases; the stretch between them is 9 bases long. Looking up the germline V gene yields CDR1 SGHTA and CDR2 FQGNSA. The V gene is TRBV7-2 and the J gene is TRBJ2-1, with the D segment identity uncertain. Sequences were derived from peripheral blood, sampled on day 0 of AZD1222 vaccination. The sequence was collected from an adult in good health. The DNA sequence is as follows: TGTGCCAGCAGCTTTGCCGGGTTCAATGAGCAGTTCTTC. It translates to CASSFAGFNEQFF.